This T cell receptor (beta chain) was retrieved from a study of cytomegalovirus exposure and HLA in healthy donors. CDR3 length: 17 residues. Germline V gene lookup returns CDR1 LGHNA and CDR2 YSLEER. General study findings and limits: Sequence variants that were highly shared formed a cluster that was likely a sequencing artifact. Cytomegalovirus-associated status was assigned to about 160 TCR beta chains. Analyses of presence and absence presupposed an approximately uniform sequencing depth across donors.

As for this clone: Its antigen is unidentified. The germline gene is not matched at one end of the junction; a read error may be the cause.

It was with 60 Vbeta and 13 Jbeta primers that the PCR ran. Profiled with immunoSEQ multiplex PCR; TCRdb holds only in-frame clones, not every one. The sample gives 57,000 or so clones, around 80% of which show up once; 45% to 60% is in the top ten. This TCR was recovered from a man aged 50 or older in good health and CMV-seropositive. What was sequenced was PBMCs. The chain joins TRBV4-3 to TRBJ2-3, with D unresolved. The tail of the sequence fits TRBJ2-1 better, so the J call may be wrong. In nucleotides, the CDR3 is TGCGCCAGCAGCCAAGATATGATAGCACTCATCTACAATGCGCAGTTCTTC. Encoded protein: CASSQDMIALIYNAQFF.